These T cell receptor beta chains were read from a single sample in a study of blood T cell repertoires in COVID-19. The data were produced by immunoSEQ multiplex PCR, yet TCRdb's version contains in-frame clones alone and is incomplete. This sample has some 99,000 clones, with roughly 85% found just once. Specimen: peripheral blood. The origin of the receptors is a man between 65 and 80 years old with acute or convalescent COVID-19. Both conserved end residues are part of each CDR3. The order of the fields is V gene, clone size, J gene, D gene, CDR3 DNA, CDR3 protein. The D gene is left open where the match is weak. Size tells how often a clone was seen (once, few, many) or the class of an expanded clone, and some rows leave it out.

TRBV9,once,TRBJ2-4,NA,TGTGCCAGCAGCGTAAAGCAGGGAAACATTCAGTACTTC,CASSVKQGNIQYF
TRBV18,NA,TRBJ1-5,NA,TGTGCCAGCTCACCGTTCTCAGGGTTCAATCAGCCCCAGCATTTT,CASSPFSGFNQPQHF
TRBV3-1/TRBV3-2,NA,TRBJ1-2,NA,TGTGCCAGCAGCCCGACCGGGGGGGTCGGCTACACCTTC,CASSPTGGVGYTF
TRBV19,NA,TRBJ1-2,NA,TGTGCCAGTACTAACAGGGCCTATGGCTACACCTTC,CASTNRAYGYTF
TRBV11-2,NA,TRBJ1-2,TRBD1,TGTGCCAGCAGCTTGGGGGGACAGGGGGCTTATGGCTACACCTTC,CASSLGGQGAYGYTF
TRBV29-1,NA,TRBJ1-1,NA,TGCAGCGTTGAAAGGGGGGGGAACACTGAAGCTTTCTTT,CSVERGGNTEAFF
TRBV19,NA,TRBJ1-5,NA,TGTGCCAGTAGTTTGACAGGCGGACTGAGCAATCAGCCCCAGCATTTT,CASSLTGGLSNQPQHF
TRBV7-3,NA,TRBJ1-1,TRBD1,TGTGCCAGCAGCCCTGGACAGGGCACTGAAGCTTTCTTT,CASSPGQGTEAFF
TRBV2,few,TRBJ1-2,NA,TGTGCCAGCAGTGAATCCAGGGTTGGAGGCTACACCTTC,CASSESRVGGYTF
TRBV28,NA,TRBJ1-4,NA,TGTGCCAGCAGTTCAACAGGGACCTTTGTTGAAAAACTGTTTTTT,CASSSTGTFVEKLFF